A single sample gave rise to the 12 T cell receptor beta chains below, sequenced in a study of blood T cell repertoires in COVID-19. Using immunoSEQ multiplex PCR, the repertoire was profiled, and TCRdb retains in-frame clones only, with some absent. This sample has over 100,000 clones; roughly 90% occur once, and the top ten carry roughly 5.6%. Sequencing was performed on peripheral blood. The receptors come from a woman aged 45-65 years with COVID-19, enrolled during active disease.

The V gene is TRBV10-1, the J gene TRBJ2-1; perhaps TRBD2 as D (7 bases). The V and J ends lost 7 bases and 2 bases respectively, with 12 bases between them. The CDR3 loop spans 14 amino acids. The germline V gene encodes CDR1 WNHNN and CDR2 SYGVQD (reference sequence). The CDR3 loop reads CASMGGGAYNEQFF. The CDR3 coding sequence is TGCGCCAGCATGGGAGGGGGGGCCTACAATGAGCAGTTCTTC.

CDR3 region: CASGKDNAQETQYF. The CDR3 DNA sequence: TGTGCTAGTGGCAAAGACAACGCCCAAGAGACCCAGTACTTC. The chain has TRBV12-5 and TRBJ2-5; D not certain. Germline V lookup: CDR1 LGHNT, CDR2 FRNRAP. The V end lost 6 bases, the J end lost 1 base, and 12 bases lay between the germline ends. The CDR3 sequence is 14 residues long. Complete variable domain (other parts from reference TRBV12-5 and TRBJ2-5): DARVTQTPRHKVTEMGQEVTMRCQPILGHNTVFWYRQTMMQGLELLAYFRNRAPLDDSGMPKDRFSAEMPDATLATLKIQPSEPRDSAVYFCASGKDNAQETQYFGPGTRLLVL.

The V gene is TRBV11-3, the J gene TRBJ2-2; 9 bases line up with TRBD2. Germline loops: CDR1 SGHNT, CDR2 YENEEA. The CDR3 has 16 amino acids. The V gene end was trimmed by 5 bases and the J gene end by 3 bases; junction bases not matched to a gene: 7. The CDR3 region has the DNA TGTGCCAGCAGCCCGGGGACTAGCAGCGACACCGGGGAGCTGTTTTTT. Encoded protein: CASSPGTSSDTGELFF.

The gene calls are TRBV5-3 and TRBJ2-7; D remains unclear. TRBV5-3 is given ORF status, its function remaining uncertain. Trimming left V 4 bases short and J 6 bases short, with 20 bases between. This CDR3 is 15 amino acids long. As DNA, the CDR3 is TGTGCCAGAAGCGGCGTACTGATCGACTTATCCGAGCAGTACTTC. Translated, it gives CARSGVLIDLSEQYF.

DNA of the CDR3: TGCGCCAGCAGCTTGGGTGCAGGGCTACGCTACGAGCAGTACTTC. The encoded protein is CASSLGAGLRYEQYF. The chain links TRBV5-1 to TRBJ2-7; tentatively, D is TRBD1 (5 bases). Trimming took off 0 bases at V and 3 bases at J, with 13 bases between the two ends. The CDR3 runs to 15 residues. Germline V gene sequence: CDR1 SGHRS, CDR2 YFSETQ.

This chain uses TRBV11-3 with TRBJ2-7, with D perhaps TRBD1 (5 bases). V was trimmed by 5 bases and J by 2 bases, leaving 10 bases between them. The CDR3 has 13 amino acids. The V gene's germline CDR1 is SGHNT and CDR2 YENEEA. CDR3 protein: CASSLDNAYEQYF. In DNA, the CDR3 is TGTGCCAGCAGCCTGGACAACGCCTACGAGCAGTACTTC.

The chain links TRBV5-6 to TRBJ1-6; the D is unclear. Germline assignment: CDR1 SGHDT and CDR2 YYEEEE. Trimming shortened V by 7 bases and J by 7 bases, and 12 bases separated the two germline ends. The CDR3 runs to 13 residues. CDR3 amino acids: CASSRAENSPLHF. CDR3 DNA: TGTGCCAGCTCGAGGGCTGAGAATTCACCCCTCCACTTT.

The CDR3 loop reads CASSPWTGGNQPQHF. In DNA form, the CDR3 reads TGTGCCAGCAGCCCCTGGACAGGGGGAAATCAGCCCCAGCATTTT. This sequence joins TRBV7-2 and TRBJ1-5, with 10 positions matching TRBD1. CDR3 length equals 15 residues. The ends lost 5 bases at V and 4 bases at J; junction bases unmatched: 5. The germline CDR1 and CDR2 sequences are SGHTA and FQGNSA.

This clone was detected once. V and J are TRBV19 and TRBJ1-2, with D maybe TRBD1 (6 bases). Between the trimmed V and J ends, which lost 1 base and 7 bases, there was a span of 16 bases. The CDR3 covers 15 residues. From germline, CDR1 is LNHDA and CDR2 SQIVND (reference sequence). The CDR3 DNA sequence: TGTGCCAGTAGTATAGGGCAGGGGTTTGTCGCTGGCTACACCTTC. Translated, it gives CASSIGQGFVAGYTF. The whole variable domain, remainder taken from reference TRBV19 and TRBJ1-2, is DGGITQSPKYLFRKEGQNVTLSCEQNLNHDAMYWYRQDPGQGLRLIYYSQIVNDFQKGDIAEGYSVSREKKESFPLTVTSAQKNPTAFYLCASSIGQGFVAGYTFGSGTRLTVV.

The gene calls are TRBV9 and TRBJ2-3; 8 nucleotides line up with TRBD2. The V gene's germline CDR1 is SGDLS and CDR2 YYNGEE. The V gene end was trimmed by 0 bases and the J gene end by 1 base; junction bases not matched to a gene: 4. The CDR3 loop spans 16 amino acids. DNA of the CDR3: TGTGCCAGCAGCGTAGGGATAGCGGGGCGCACAGATACGCAGTATTTT. Its translation is CASSVGIAGRTDTQYF.

The J gene is TRBJ1-1, the V gene TRBV28, with unresolved D. Trimming removed 5 bases at V and 0 bases at J, with 4 bases between. Germline CDR1 and CDR2: MDHEN and SYDVKM. This CDR3 has 12 amino acids. The CDR3 DNA reads as TGTGCCAGCAGTCTTATGAACACTGAAGCTTTCTTT. The encoded protein is CASSLMNTEAFF. The full variable domain, rest sourced from reference TRBV28 and TRBJ1-1, is DVKVTQSSRYLVKRTGEKVFLECVQDMDHENMFWYRQDPGLGLRLIYFSYDVKMKEKGDIPEGYSVSREKKERFSLILESASTNQTSMYLCASSLMNTEAFFGQGTRLTVV.

The chain joins TRBV5-1 to TRBJ2-5; the D gene is possibly TRBD2 (7 bases). Trimming removed 4 bases at V and 5 bases at J, with 21 bases between. The germline CDR1 and CDR2 sequences are SGHRS and YFSETQ. The length of the CDR3 is 16 residues. DNA of the CDR3: TGCGCCAGCAGCCAACGGTTGTGGGGGGGCAGGGAGACCCAGTACTTC. Its translation: CASSQRLWGGRETQYF.